This T cell receptor beta chain was sequenced for a study of OX40 agonist ivuxolimab in advanced cancers. About the study: Every 2 weeks, ivuxolimab was infused into the patients intravenously at between 0.01 and 10 mg/kg.

Using immunoSEQ multiplex PCR, the repertoire was profiled, and TCRdb retains in-frame clones only, with some absent. The table lists fewer than 140,000 clones, 90% of them singletons. This receptor was taken from an adult with an advanced solid tumor such as melanoma, head and neck, liver or kidney cancer. The sample here was CD4+ or CD8+ T cells sorted from blood, taken in a trial of the OX40 agonist ivuxolimab.

CDR3 protein: CASSVYTGGGGNTIYF. The CDR3, as DNA: TGTGCCAGCAGCGTATACACAGGGGGCGGTGGAAACACCATATATTTT. This rearrangement joins TRBV5-5 to TRBJ1-3, with TRBD1 matching 9 bases. V dropped 4 bases and J dropped 3; count of bases not matched to a gene: 8. Germline loops: CDR1 SGHKS, CDR2 YYEKEE (reference sequence). The CDR3 runs 16 residues.